The 30 T cell receptor beta chains given below trace back to one sample, sequenced in a study of T cells in women clearing cervical HPV infection. Repertoires were generated with immunoSEQ multiplex PCR, while TCRdb's copy carries only in-frame clones and drops some. The listing records around 12,000 clones. Sequencing used blood buffy coat. Receptors were obtained from a woman between 18 and 75 years old with a cervical HPV16 infection that either progressed to CIN3+ or cleared (not recorded which).

Points on this clone: With the read ending 3 residues before the CDR3 end, the germline J gene is used to fill in that end. This chain uses TRBV20-1 with TRBJ2-1; 8 positions match TRBD2. V gave up 2 bases and J gave up 9 bases; unmatched junction bases: 12. CDR1 and CDR2 from the germline V gene are DFQATT and SNEGSKA (reference sequence). The CDR3 spans 15 residues. Partial CDR3 DNA: TGCAGTGCTAGAAATGCCGGGGGGGCGTCGGGTGAG. Protein: CSARNAGGASGE. The full-length CDR3 reads as CSARNAGGASGEQFF.

Worth noting for this clone: Read sequence stops 3 residues before the CDR3 end, and the germline J gene provides the missing end. The V gene is TRBV5-1, the J gene TRBJ1-2; 7 bases line up with TRBD1. The CDR3 runs to 16 residues. The junction had 10 bases not matched to a gene; V was cut back by 5 bases and J by 0 bases. Germline V gives CDR1 SGHRS, CDR2 YFSETQ. The CDR3 here is CASRRAGGLTNYGYTF. CDR3 bases read: TGCGCCAGCAGGCGGGCAGGGGGACTCACTAACTATGGC.

To note about this clone: With the read ending 3 residues before the CDR3 end, the germline J gene is used to fill in that end. The chain couples TRBV20-1 to TRBJ2-5; possibly TRBD1 for D (6 bases). Trimming shortened V by 0 bases and J by 4 bases, and 15 bases separated the two germline ends. The CDR3 contains 15 residues. The V gene's germline CDR1 is DFQATT and CDR2 SNEGSKA (reference sequence). The covered CDR3 bases are TGCAGTGCTAGAGACGGGACAAACCCCTCAGAGACC. Its translation is CSARDGTNPSET. The full CDR3 is CSARDGTNPSETQYF.

Worth noting for this clone: The read terminates 3 residues ahead of where the CDR3 ends, so the germline J gene completes it. J is TRBJ2-1 and V is TRBV5-1, with 10 positions matching TRBD1. Germline V gene data show CDR1 as SGHRS and CDR2 as YFSETQ. V lost 4 bases and J lost 7; bases outside the gene matches: 11. The CDR3 is 16 amino acids. Partial CDR3 DNA: TGCGCCAGCAGCCGACCCGGGACAGGGGCTAGAAATGAG. Protein: CASSRPGTGARNE. The entire CDR3 protein is CASSRPGTGARNEQFF. The full variable domain, with the rest looked up from reference TRBV5-1 and TRBJ2-1, is KAGVTQTPRYLIKTRGQQVTLSCSPISGHRSVSWYQQTPGQGLQFLFEYFSETQRNKGNFPGRFSGRQFSNSRSEMNVSTLELGDSALYLCASSRPGTGARNEQFFGPGTRLTVL.

For this clone: Read data end 3 residues before the CDR3 end; the end is taken from the germline J gene. The chain recombines TRBV23-1 with TRBJ2-6; 7 nucleotides align to TRBD1. TRBV23-1 carries the ORF label, with uncertain function. The CDR3 consists of 16 residues. V dropped 6 bases and J dropped 1; count of bases not matched to a gene: 6. The CDR3 here is CASSVQTGSGANVLTF. The sequenced CDR3 bases are TGCGCCAGCAGCGTTCAGACAGGGTCTGGGGCCAACGTC.

On this clone: Germline is not matched at one junction end, which may reflect a read error. The sequenced fragment ends 3 residues before the CDR3 boundary, so the rest is inferred from the germline J gene. This chain connects TRBV4-2 to TRBJ2-2; 8 bases agree with TRBD2. The CDR3 has 17 amino acids. From germline, CDR1 is LGHNA and CDR2 YNFKEQ. The CDR3 here is CASSRGLAIEEAGELFF. The CDR3 DNA, read in part, is TGCGCCAGCAGCCGAGGACTAGCTATTGAAGAAGCCGGGGAG.

On this clone: The read stops 3 residues short of the end of the CDR3; the missing end is completed from the germline J gene. The chain links TRBV19 to TRBJ1-4, with 8 bases matching TRBD1. The length of the CDR3 is 14 residues. V lost 6 bases to trimming and J lost 10 bases; unmatched junction nucleotides: 10. CDR1 and CDR2 from the germline V gene are LNHDA and SQIVND (reference sequence). CDR3 region: CASSTTGGVSKLFF. CDR3 DNA, as far as it was read: TGTGCCAGTAGCACTACAGGGGGGGTCTCAAAA.

With regard to this clone: A read error may account for a junction end that differs from germline. The sequence runs out 3 residues before the end of the CDR3; the remainder is reconstructed from the germline J gene. The sample has other DNA sequences that encode this CDR3 too. The chain couples TRBV2 to TRBJ1-3; 8 positions agree with TRBD1. The CDR3 sequence is 15 residues long. Germline CDR1 is SNHLY and CDR2 is FYNNEI. This chain's CDR3 is CASRLDRASGNTIYF. CDR3 DNA, as far as it was read: TGTGCCAGCAGATTGGACAGGGCCTCTGGAAACACG.

Note on this clone: The CDR3 is cut off 3 residues early in the read; its end comes from the germline J gene. V usage is TRBV6-1 and J usage is TRBJ1-1; perhaps TRBD1 as D (5 bases). V dropped 3 bases and J dropped 3 bases, with 11 bases sitting between them. CDR3 length equals 14 residues. Germline V gene data show CDR1 as MNHNS and CDR2 as SASEGT. The CDR3 here is CASSDGGGDTEAFF. The sequenced part of the CDR3 DNA is TGTGCCAGCAGTGACGGGGGAGGCGACACTGAA.

About this clone itself: The read is 3 residues too short to cover the CDR3 end, so that end is filled in from the germline J gene. Other DNA sequences in this sample translate to the same CDR3. The V call is TRBV7-2, the J call TRBJ1-3, with D perhaps matching TRBD1 (5 bases). V was shortened by 1 base and J by 2 bases, with 9 bases between the two germline ends. CDR3 length equals 15 residues. CDR1 is SGHTA and CDR2 is FQGNSA in the germline V gene. Incomplete CDR3 DNA: TGTGCCAGCAGCTTAGGCGGGGGGGCTGGAAACACC. Its protein is CASSLGGGAGNT. From start to end, the CDR3 is CASSLGGGAGNTIYF.

Turning to this clone: Sequencing ends 3 residues short of the CDR3 end; the germline J gene provides the rest. The V call is TRBV19, the J call TRBJ2-3; D possibly corresponds to TRBD1 (6 bases). The germline CDR1 and CDR2 sequences are LNHDA and SQIVND (reference sequence). CDR3 size: 15 residues. V lost 5 bases and J 3 bases, leaving 15 bases between the germline ends. The CDR3 sequence is CASSGQTVGTDTQYF. The CDR3 DNA, read in part, is TGTGCCAGTAGTGGACAGACAGTGGGGACAGATACG.

Remarks on this clone: The sequence runs out 3 residues before the end of the CDR3; the remainder is reconstructed from the germline J gene. The same CDR3 also results from other DNA sequences found in this sample. The J gene is TRBJ1-3, the V gene TRBV7-9; D is undetermined. CDR1 is SEHNR, CDR2 FQNEAQ, per germline (reference sequence). V was trimmed by 4 bases and J by 3 bases, leaving 10 bases between them. The CDR3 contains 14 residues. CDR3 protein: CASSSRVIGNTIYF. The DNA read from the CDR3 is TGTGCCAGCAGCTCGAGGGTGATTGGAAACACC.

To note about this clone: The CDR3 extends 3 residues past the end of the read, so its final part is completed from the germline J gene. The rearrangement uses TRBV5-1 and TRBJ1-1; possibly TRBD1 for D (6 bases). CDR1 and CDR2 (germline): SGHRS, YFSETQ. CDR3 length: 16 amino acids. Trimming left V 1 base short and J 1 base short, with 14 bases between. The CDR3 sequence is CASSLTGILGNTEAFF. The sequenced part of the CDR3 DNA is TGCGCCAGCAGCTTGACAGGGATATTAGGGAACACTGAA.

A remark on this clone: The CDR3 extends 3 residues past the end of the read, so its final part is completed from the germline J gene. The genes are TRBV19 and TRBJ1-5; D remains unclear. Trimming shortened V by 5 bases and J by 1 base, and 15 bases separated the two germline ends. Germline CDR1 LNHDA, CDR2 SQIVND (reference sequence). The CDR3 extends over 16 amino acids. Incomplete CDR3 DNA: TGTGCCAGTAGTCCCACTGCGTCACTGAGCAATCAGCCC. This translates into CASSPTASLSNQP. The entire CDR3 protein reads CASSPTASLSNQPQHF.

Details on this clone: The read falls 3 residues short of the CDR3 end, and the missing part is taken from the germline J gene. This sequence joins TRBV19 and TRBJ2-4; D not certain. The V gene's germline CDR1 is LNHDA and CDR2 SQIVND (reference sequence). This CDR3 comprises 15 residues. The sequenced part of the CDR3 DNA is TGTGCCAGTAAGGTGAGTATAAGCCCCTACTATGGT. Protein sequence: CASKVSISPYYG. The full CDR3 sequence reads CASKVSISPYYGQYF. Based on the CDR3 plus reference TRBV19 and TRBJ2-4, the full variable domain is DGGITQSPKYLFRKEGQNVTLSCEQNLNHDAMYWYRQDPGQGLRLIYYSQIVNDFQKGDIAEGYSVSREKKESFPLTVTSAQKNPTAFYLCASKVSISPYYGQYFGAGTRLSVL.

As to this clone: The read halts 3 residues ahead of the CDR3 end, with the missing end drawn from the germline J gene. This chain uses TRBV29-1 with TRBJ1-2; 7 bases match TRBD1. V lost 8 bases, J lost 0 bases, and 18 bases stayed unmatched. The germline gives CDR1 SQVTM, CDR2 ANQGSEA. CDR3 length equals 17 residues. This CDR3 reads CSITTGTARTANYGYTF. Partial CDR3 DNA: TGCAGCATTACAACCGGGACAGCGAGGACAGCTAACTATGGC.

Comments on this clone: The read stops 3 residues short of the end of the CDR3; the missing end is completed from the germline J gene. The chain couples TRBV18 to TRBJ2-3; 7 bases are a match to TRBD1. The CDR3 consists of 16 residues. V shed 5 bases, J shed 1 base, and the junction held 9 bases outside the gene matches. Germline CDR1 KGHSH, CDR2 LQKENI. The chain's CDR3 is CASSEEGGVGTDTQYF. Partial CDR3 DNA: TGTGCCAGCTCAGAGGAAGGGGGCGTAGGCACAGATACG.

On this clone: Sequencing ends 3 residues short of the CDR3 end; the germline J gene provides the rest. The gene calls are TRBV5-4 and TRBJ1-2; D gene uncertain. V lost 3 bases and J lost 4, with 10 bases in between. Germline V gives CDR1 SGHNT, CDR2 YYREEE (reference sequence). The CDR3 sequence is 13 residues long. CDR3 DNA (partial): TGTGCCAGCAGCTACATTAAGAGCTATGGC. It codes for CASSYIKSYG. In full, the CDR3 reads CASSYIKSYGYTF.

About this clone: The read gets to within 3 residues of the CDR3 end, and the germline J gene fills in the rest. The chain uses TRBV7-3 and TRBJ2-4; 9 nucleotides match TRBD1. CDR1 and CDR2 from the germline V gene are SGHTA and FQGTGA. The trim removed 5 bases at V and 5 bases at J, leaving 7 bases unmatched. The length of the CDR3 is 15 residues. CDR3 DNA, as far as it was read: TGTGCCAGCAGCCCCGGGACAGGGTACCAAAACATT. Its protein product is CASSPGTGYQNI. The whole CDR3 region reads CASSPGTGYQNIQYF.

Of note for this clone: The CDR3 end is not reached by the read, which stops 3 residues before it; the germline J gene fills it in. The V gene is TRBV7-6, the J gene TRBJ2-2; D is unresolved. CDR1 SGHVS and CDR2 FNYEAQ come from the germline V gene. V lost 10 bases and J 1 base, leaving 10 bases between the germline ends. The CDR3 is made up of 13 amino acids. The CDR3 sequence is CATRGLNTGELFF. CDR3 bases read: TGTGCCACGCGTGGGCTGAACACCGGGGAG.

As to this clone: Read sequence stops 3 residues before the CDR3 end, and the germline J gene provides the missing end. This rearrangement joins TRBV30 to TRBJ1-5; D is unresolved. The CDR3 is 15 residues long. From germline, CDR1 is GTSNPN and CDR2 SVGIG (reference sequence). Trimming left V 0 bases short and J 3 bases short, with 12 bases between. The sequenced part of the CDR3 DNA is TGTGCCTGGAGTGTACTAGACGGATCCAATCAGCCC. It yields the protein CAWSVLDGSNQP. The complete CDR3 protein is CAWSVLDGSNQPQHF.

As for this clone: The observed sequence ends 3 residues before the CDR3 terminus, with the missing tail filled in from the germline J gene. V usage is TRBV9 and J usage is TRBJ2-3; 9 nucleotides agree with TRBD2. Per germline, CDR1 SGDLS and CDR2 YYNGEE. The CDR3 has 17 residues. V shed 0 bases, J shed 1 base, and the junction held 6 bases outside the gene matches. Incomplete CDR3 DNA: TGTGCCAGCAGCGTAGCCCGCGCGGGGGGGGGCACAGATACG. Translating gives CASSVARAGGGTDT. The entire CDR3 protein reads CASSVARAGGGTDTQYF.

Turning to this clone: The CDR3 extends 3 residues past the end of the read, so its final part is completed from the germline J gene. The rearrangement links TRBV7-2 to TRBJ1-5, with 7 nucleotides matching TRBD1. The CDR3 extends over 15 amino acids. CDR1 and CDR2 from the germline V gene are SGHTA and FQGNSA. With V trimmed by 2 bases and J by 7 bases, 8 bases remained unmatched. The CDR3 loop reads CASSLPGGKEQPQHF. The covered CDR3 bases are TGTGCCAGCAGCTTACCAGGGGGGAAGGAACAGCCC.

As for this clone: The read gets to within 3 residues of the CDR3 end, and the germline J gene fills in the rest. V and J are TRBV10-3 and TRBJ1-1; D unresolved. The CDR3 loop spans 11 amino acids. Germline CDR1 is ENHRY and CDR2 is SYGVKD. V lost 3 bases and J 4 bases, leaving 3 bases between the germline ends. The CDR3 bases that were read are TGTGCCATCAGTGAAGGCACTGAA. This gives the protein CAISEGTE. In full, the CDR3 reads CAISEGTEAFF.

About this clone itself: The read is 3 residues too short to cover the CDR3 end, so that end is filled in from the germline J gene. This rearrangement joins TRBV20-1 to TRBJ1-4; 9 bases agree with TRBD1. Germline loops: CDR1 DFQATT, CDR2 SNEGSKA (reference sequence). With 1 base clipped from V and 7 bases from J, the junction kept 4 bases outside the gene matches. This CDR3 contains 14 residues. The sequenced part of the CDR3 DNA is TGCAGTGCTAGAGCTGGGACAGGGAGTGAAAAA. The encoded protein is CSARAGTGSEK. The full CDR3 protein reads CSARAGTGSEKLFF.

Concerning this clone: The sequenced fragment ends 3 residues before the CDR3 boundary, so the rest is inferred from the germline J gene. V is TRBV10-2 and J is TRBJ2-3; 7 nucleotides match TRBD1. Germline V lookup: CDR1 WSHSY, CDR2 SAAADI. The CDR3 covers 15 residues. V gave up 2 bases and J gave up 0 bases; unmatched junction bases: 2. The sequenced part of the CDR3 DNA is TGCGCCAGCAGTGAGCAGGGGGAGAGCACAGATACG. Translation gives CASSEQGESTDT. The complete CDR3 protein is CASSEQGESTDTQYF.

Worth noting for this clone: The read falls 3 residues short of the CDR3 end, and the missing part is taken from the germline J gene. The J gene is TRBJ1-1, the V gene TRBV2; the match to TRBD1 covers 7 bases. The V gene's germline CDR1 is SNHLY and CDR2 FYNNEI. With V trimmed by 7 bases and J by 4 bases, 6 bases remained unmatched. The CDR3 totals 13 residues. The part of the CDR3 DNA that was read is TGTGCCAGCACCCAGGACAGGCGCACTGAA. Translation: CASTQDRRTE. The full CDR3 is CASTQDRRTEAFF.

Notes on this clone: The read ends 3 residues early relative to the CDR3; the germline J gene fills the gap. Other DNA sequences of this sample code for an identical CDR3. The V call is TRBV18, the J call TRBJ2-5; 9 positions agree with TRBD1. This CDR3 comprises 18 residues. Looked up from germline, CDR1 is KGHSH and CDR2 is LQKENI. J was trimmed by 6 bases and V by 6 bases; bases with no gene match: 20. The CDR3 loop is CASSPPVVGTGFRKTQYF. CDR3 DNA, as far as it was read: TGTGCCAGCTCTCCCCCGGTTGTCGGGACAGGGTTCAGAAAGACC.

According to its frequency, this clone is medium-sized. CDR3 region: CASSDRNQETQYF. The part of the CDR3 DNA that was read is TGTGCCAGCAGCGACAGGAATCAAGAGACC. The rearrangement links TRBV7-9 to TRBJ2-5; maybe TRBD1 (6 bases). The read comes to an end 3 residues before the CDR3 does, leaving the germline J gene to fill in the end. Germline CDR1 and CDR2: SEHNR and FQNEAQ (reference sequence). V lost 5 bases, J lost 2 bases, and 9 bases lay in between. This CDR3 contains 13 residues.

On this clone itself: Sequencing ends 3 residues short of the CDR3 end; the germline J gene provides the rest. V usage is TRBV7-2 and J usage is TRBJ2-1; D not certain. V gave up 2 bases and J gave up 6 bases, with 14 bases separating them. The CDR3 extends over 15 amino acids. Germline V lookup: CDR1 SGHTA, CDR2 FQGNSA. The CDR3 protein is CASSLLAQVRNEQFF. Partial CDR3 DNA: TGTGCCAGCAGCTTACTCGCGCAGGTGCGCAATGAG.